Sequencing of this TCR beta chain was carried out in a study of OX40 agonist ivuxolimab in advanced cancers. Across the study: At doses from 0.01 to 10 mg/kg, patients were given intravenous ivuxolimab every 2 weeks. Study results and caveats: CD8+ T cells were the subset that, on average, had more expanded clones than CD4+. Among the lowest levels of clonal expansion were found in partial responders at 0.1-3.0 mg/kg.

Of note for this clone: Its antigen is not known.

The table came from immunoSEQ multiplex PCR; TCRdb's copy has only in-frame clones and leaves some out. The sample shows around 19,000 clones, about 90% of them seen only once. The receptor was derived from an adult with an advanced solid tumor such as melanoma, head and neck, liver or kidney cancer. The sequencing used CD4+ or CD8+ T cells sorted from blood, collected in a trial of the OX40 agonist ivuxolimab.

The CDR3 reads CAWSLDRGGEKLFF. The DNA of the CDR3 is TGTGCCTGGAGCCTGGACAGGGGGGGCGAAAAACTGTTTTTT. The rearrangement uses TRBV30 and TRBJ1-4; 10 nucleotides match TRBD1. Per germline, CDR1 GTSNPN and CDR2 SVGIG (reference sequence). The CDR3 loop spans 14 amino acids. V shed 3 bases, J shed 8 bases, and the junction held 6 bases outside the gene matches.